A selection of T cell receptor beta chains follows, all from one sample in a study. TCRdb used MiXCR to reprocess the 5' RACE reads, holding one entry per CDR3 protein. The table lists roughly 52,000 distinct CDR3 sequences, roughly a sixth of them singletons, with 2% to 2.5% in the top ten. The sample taken for sequencing was naive CD4+ T cells sorted from blood. These receptors were collected from a female donor with breast cancer. Both conserved end residues are part of each CDR3. The D gene is left open where the match is weak. Some rows have no size entry. The others give once, few or many, or a class for an expanded clone.

TRBJ2-3 | NA | TRBV9 | TRBD2 | TGTGCCAGCAGCGTCGGGCTAGCGGGATCATTAGGCACAGATACGCAGTATTTT | CASSVGLAGSLGTDTQYF
TRBJ1-1 | NA | TRBV4-3 | NA | TGCGCCAGCAGCCAAGAAGGGAGGCGCACTGAAGCTTTCTTT | CASSQEGRRTEAFF
TRBJ2-2 | NA | TRBV20-1 | NA | TGCAGTGCTGTTCTTCTCGGGAACACCGGGGAGCTGTTTTTT | CSAVLLGNTGELFF
TRBJ2-5 | NA | TRBV5-1 | TRBD2 | TGCGCCAGCAGCTTGGTTACTAGCGGGCCTCAAGAGACCCAGTACTTC | CASSLVTSGPQETQYF
TRBJ2-2 | NA | TRBV5-1 | NA | TGCGCCAGCAGCTTAGCGACGAACACCGGGGAGCTGTTTTTT | CASSLATNTGELFF
TRBJ1-3 | few | TRBV5-1 | NA | TGCGCCAGCAGCCGTGGGGCGACTGGAAACACCATATATTTT | CASSRGATGNTIYF
TRBJ1-4 | NA | TRBV5-1 | TRBD1 | TGCGCCAGCAGCTTGCGACAGGGGGGTGAAAAACTGTTTTTT | CASSLRQGGEKLFF
TRBJ1-1 | few | TRBV10-3 | TRBD1 | TGTGCCATCAGGCTCAGGGGGATGAACACTGAAGCTTTCTTT | CAIRLRGMNTEAFF
TRBJ2-1 | NA | TRBV7-2 | TRBD2 | TGTGCCAGCAGCCCGTGGACTAGCGGCCATAATGAGCAGTTCTTC | CASSPWTSGHNEQFF
TRBJ1-1 | NA | TRBV20-1 | NA | TGCAGTGCCCCAGATTATCGGAGTCCTGAAGCTTTCTTT | CSAPDYRSPEAFF
TRBJ2-7 | few | TRBV2 | NA | TGTGCCAGCACCAGGGGCCCCGAGCAGTACTTC | CASTRGPEQYF
TRBJ2-1 | many | TRBV24-1 | TRBD2 | TGTGCCACCAGTGATCCCCCGGGGGGTAGCTTCGATGAGCAGTTCTTC | CATSDPPGGSFDEQFF
TRBJ1-3 | NA | TRBV20-1 | NA | TGCAGTGCTAGCGACCTTCGGACAGATGGAAACACCATATATTTT | CSASDLRTDGNTIYF
TRBJ2-7 | few | TRBV7-3 | TRBD2 | TGTGCCAGCAGCTTAAGAGCGGGAGACCACGAGCAGTACTTC | CASSLRAGDHEQYF
TRBJ2-7 | many | TRBV20-1 | TRBD1 | TGCAGTGCTACAGGACAGGGGGGCTACGAGCAGTACTTC | CSATGQGGYEQYF
TRBJ2-5 | NA | TRBV5-1 | TRBD2 | TGCGCCAGCAGCTTGGGGGGACTAGCGGAACAAGAGACCCAGTACTTC | CASSLGGLAEQETQYF
TRBJ1-5 | NA | TRBV12-3/TRBV12-4 | NA | TGTGCCAGCAGTCCTCGTTCGGGTCAGCAGCCCCAGCATTTT | CASSPRSGQQPQHF
TRBJ2-5 | NA | TRBV5-1 | NA | TGCGCCAGCAGCGAGCTATTGTCCATCCTCACGGAAGAGACCCAGTACTTC | CASSELLSILTEETQYF
TRBJ2-2 | NA | TRBV30 | TRBD1 | TGTGCCTGGAGTGCACAGGGGACCGGGGAGCTGTTTTTT | CAWSAQGTGELFF
TRBJ1-1 | few | TRBV25-1 | NA | TGTGCCAGCAGACCAGGTGGGGTGAACACTGAAGCTTTCTTT | CASRPGGVNTEAFF
TRBJ2-4 | NA | TRBV9 | TRBD1 | TGTGCCAGCAGCACCGCCGGGACAGACAAAAACATTCAGTACTTC | CASSTAGTDKNIQYF
TRBJ1-2 | many | TRBV28 | NA | TGTGCCAGCAGTTTTGGGGGAGACGGCTACACCTTC | CASSFGGDGYTF
TRBJ1-2 | NA | TRBV7-8 | NA | TGTGCCAGCAGCCCCGTCGACACCTATGGCTACACCTTC | CASSPVDTYGYTF
TRBJ2-7 | NA | TRBV6-2/TRBV6-3 | NA | TGTGCCAGCAGTTACAGGGGCGGTCTTGGGGAGCAGTACTTC | CASSYRGGLGEQYF
TRBJ1-4 | medium-sized | TRBV29-1 | TRBD1 | TGCAGCGTTGAAGGATCAGGGACAGGCGGGGGAAAACTGTTTTTT | CSVEGSGTGGGKLFF
TRBJ1-1 | NA | TRBV5-6 | NA | TGTGCCAGCAGCCCGATGGGGGGCGTAGACACTGAAGCTTTCTTT | CASSPMGGVDTEAFF
TRBJ1-1 | NA | TRBV20-1 | TRBD1 | TGCAGTGCTAGAGGGTCGGGACAGGGGGCCGGGACTGAAGCTTTCTTT | CSARGSGQGAGTEAFF
TRBJ2-2 | few | TRBV7-6 | NA | TGTGCCAGCAGCTTAGAAGCGGCCTGGGACACCGGGGAGCTGTTTTTT | CASSLEAAWDTGELFF
TRBJ2-2 | few | TRBV24-1 | TRBD1 | TGTGCCACCAGCACCGGGACAGCGGTTACCGGGGAGCTGTTTTTT | CATSTGTAVTGELFF
TRBJ2-1 | NA | TRBV4-1 | TRBD2 | TGCGCCAGCAGCCGCTCGGGACTAGTAGTCTCCTACAATGAGCAGTTCTTC | CASSRSGLVVSYNEQFF